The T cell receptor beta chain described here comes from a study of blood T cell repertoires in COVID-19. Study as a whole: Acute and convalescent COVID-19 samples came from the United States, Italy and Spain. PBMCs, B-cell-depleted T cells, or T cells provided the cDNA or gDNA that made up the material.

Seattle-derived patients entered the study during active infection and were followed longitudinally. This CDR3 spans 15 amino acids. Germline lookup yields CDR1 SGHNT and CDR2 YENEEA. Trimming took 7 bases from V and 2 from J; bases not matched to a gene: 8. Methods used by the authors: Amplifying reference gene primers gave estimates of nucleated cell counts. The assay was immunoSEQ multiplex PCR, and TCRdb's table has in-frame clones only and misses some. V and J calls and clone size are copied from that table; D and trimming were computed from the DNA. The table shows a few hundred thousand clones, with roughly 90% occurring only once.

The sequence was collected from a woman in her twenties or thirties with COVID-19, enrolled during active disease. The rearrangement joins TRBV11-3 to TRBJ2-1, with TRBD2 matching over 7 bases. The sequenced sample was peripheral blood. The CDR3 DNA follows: TGTGCCAGCACCCTCCTTGGGGGGGCCTACAATGAGCAGTTCTTC. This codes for CASTLLGGAYNEQFF.